This T cell receptor (beta chain) was recorded in a study of T cells expressing NK-cell markers. In the study overall: Source material for TCR beta repertoires consisted of sorted CD3+CD56+NKG2C+, CD3+CD56+NKG2C- and CD3+CD56-NKG2C+ T cells. One of the eight sequenced donors was seronegative, whereas the other seven were HCMV-seropositive.

Per the germline V gene, CDR1 is SGHTA and CDR2 is FQGNSA. The CDR3 loop spans 15 amino acids. TCRdb re-called the 5' RACE reads and gives one entry per CDR3 protein, without DNA. The table lists approximately 380,000 distinct CDR3 sequences. Material for sequencing was blood T cells: a sorted CD56 or NKG2C T cell subset, CD4+ or CD8+ T cells, or bulk PBMC T cells (not recorded which). The J gene is TRBJ2-7, the V gene TRBV7-2; without DNA, the TCRdb call of TRBD1 cannot be checked. This clonotype originated in a man between 18 and 69 years old in good health. The chain's CDR3 is CASSPLAGAFVEQYF.